The rows below give T cell receptor beta chains drawn from one sample of a study of T cell changes during pregnancy in multiple sclerosis. TCRdb's table, derived via immunoSEQ multiplex PCR, lists solely in-frame clones and lacks some. The sample holds fewer than 60,000 clones, approximately 90% seen once. Sequencing was performed on peripheral blood, taken in the second trimester of pregnancy. The receptors were gathered from a female donor with multiple sclerosis, enrolled in a pregnancy study. Each CDR3 is given with its conserved first and last residue. Fields, in order: J gene, V gene, clone size, D gene, CDR3 protein, CDR3 DNA. The D gene is left open where the match is weak. Not all rows give a size; the values are once, few, many and, for expanded clones, a class.

j_gene: TRBJ2-3; v_gene: TRBV5-8; abundance: few; d_gene: NA; CDR3aa: CASSLLGPGEDTQYF; CDR3nt: TGTGCCAGCAGCTTGCTCGGGCCCGGGGAAGATACGCAGTATTTT
j_gene: TRBJ1-2; v_gene: TRBV7-9; abundance: NA; d_gene: TRBD1; CDR3aa: CASSGQGVSRGYTF; CDR3nt: TGTGCCAGCAGCGGACAGGGTGTTTCGAGAGGCTACACCTTC
j_gene: TRBJ2-7; v_gene: TRBV7-2; abundance: NA; d_gene: TRBD1; CDR3aa: CASSTQTGGEQYF; CDR3nt: TGTGCCAGCAGCACCCAGACAGGGGGCGAGCAGTACTTC
j_gene: TRBJ2-5; v_gene: TRBV7-9; abundance: NA; d_gene: TRBD1; CDR3aa: CASSLDGGQGPTTQYF; CDR3nt: TGTGCCAGCAGCTTAGATGGCGGACAGGGTCCTACGACCCAGTACTTC
j_gene: TRBJ2-1; v_gene: TRBV6-5; abundance: NA; d_gene: TRBD1; CDR3aa: CASSYRGRNEQFF; CDR3nt: TGTGCCAGCAGTTACAGGGGGCGCAATGAGCAGTTCTTC
j_gene: TRBJ1-2; v_gene: TRBV10-3; abundance: NA; d_gene: NA; CDR3aa: CATAQGYGYTF; CDR3nt: TGTGCCACTGCACAGGGCTATGGCTACACCTTC
j_gene: TRBJ2-5; v_gene: TRBV11-1; abundance: few; d_gene: NA; CDR3aa: CASSPRAWRGEGTQYF; CDR3nt: TGTGCCAGCAGCCCCAGGGCCTGGAGGGGCGAGGGGACCCAGTACTTC
j_gene: TRBJ2-2; v_gene: TRBV5-5; abundance: NA; d_gene: NA; CDR3aa: CASNLFANTGELFF; CDR3nt: TGTGCCAGCAACCTATTCGCGAACACCGGGGAGCTGTTTTTT
j_gene: TRBJ1-4; v_gene: TRBV19; abundance: NA; d_gene: TRBD1; CDR3aa: CASSPPGQGYEKLFF; CDR3nt: TGTGCCAGTAGTCCCCCCGGACAGGGTTATGAAAAACTGTTTTTT
j_gene: TRBJ2-3; v_gene: TRBV5-1; abundance: NA; d_gene: NA; CDR3aa: CASSLSGRGADTQYF; CDR3nt: TGCGCCAGCAGCTTATCCGGCAGGGGCGCAGATACGCAGTATTTT
j_gene: TRBJ2-5; v_gene: TRBV5-1; abundance: NA; d_gene: TRBD1; CDR3aa: CASSWTGTQETQYF; CDR3nt: TGCGCCAGCAGCTGGACAGGGACTCAAGAGACCCAGTACTTC
j_gene: TRBJ2-7; v_gene: TRBV2; abundance: NA; d_gene: NA; CDR3aa: CASSAREEQYF; CDR3nt: TGTGCCAGCAGTGCAAGGGAGGAGCAGTACTTC
j_gene: TRBJ2-3; v_gene: TRBV5-1; abundance: NA; d_gene: TRBD1; CDR3aa: CASSLLPGGPRTDTQYF; CDR3nt: TGCGCCAGCAGCTTACTCCCAGGGGGCCCACGAACAGATACGCAGTATTTT
j_gene: TRBJ2-1; v_gene: TRBV7-3; abundance: NA; d_gene: TRBD2; CDR3aa: CASSFGLAGNNEQFF; CDR3nt: TGTGCCAGCAGCTTCGGACTAGCGGGGAACAATGAGCAGTTCTTC
j_gene: TRBJ1-1; v_gene: TRBV29-1; abundance: NA; d_gene: NA; CDR3aa: CSASDRGRGTEAFF; CDR3nt: TGCAGCGCCTCGGATCGGGGAAGAGGGACTGAAGCTTTCTTT
j_gene: TRBJ2-4; v_gene: TRBV7-2; abundance: NA; d_gene: NA; CDR3aa: CASSLVAGNRDGIQYF; CDR3nt: TGTGCCAGCAGCTTAGTTGCTGGAAATCGGGATGGCATTCAGTACTTC
j_gene: TRBJ1-4; v_gene: TRBV18; abundance: NA; d_gene: NA; CDR3aa: CASSPDRVEKLFF; CDR3nt: TGTGCCAGCTCACCCGACAGAGTTGAAAAACTGTTTTTT
j_gene: TRBJ2-7; v_gene: TRBV5-1; abundance: NA; d_gene: TRBD1; CDR3aa: CASSSQTGIYEQYF; CDR3nt: TGCGCCAGCAGCTCCCAGACAGGGATCTACGAGCAGTACTTC
j_gene: TRBJ1-5; v_gene: TRBV2; abundance: NA; d_gene: NA; CDR3aa: CASLANSNQPQHF; CDR3nt: TGTGCCAGCCTAGCTAATAGCAATCAGCCCCAGCATTTT
j_gene: TRBJ1-4; v_gene: TRBV7-2; abundance: NA; d_gene: NA; CDR3aa: CASSLSGLRDEKLFF; CDR3nt: TGTGCCAGCAGCCTCTCTGGACTGAGGGATGAAAAACTGTTTTTT
j_gene: TRBJ1-2; v_gene: TRBV28; abundance: NA; d_gene: NA; CDR3aa: CASSPRQGLNYGYTF; CDR3nt: TGTGCCAGCAGTCCTAGACAAGGACTAAACTATGGCTACACCTTC
j_gene: TRBJ1-1; v_gene: TRBV19; abundance: NA; d_gene: NA; CDR3aa: CASSIAQNTEAFF; CDR3nt: TGTGCCAGTAGTATAGCACAGAACACTGAAGCTTTCTTT
j_gene: TRBJ2-7; v_gene: TRBV13; abundance: few; d_gene: NA; CDR3aa: CASSLGGHEQYF; CDR3nt: TGTGCCAGCAGCTTAGGGGGCCACGAGCAGTACTTC
j_gene: TRBJ1-1; v_gene: TRBV5-6; abundance: NA; d_gene: TRBD1; CDR3aa: CASSLLGTGAFF; CDR3nt: TGTGCCAGCAGCTTGCTCGGGACAGGGGCTTTCTTT
j_gene: TRBJ1-2; v_gene: TRBV18; abundance: NA; d_gene: TRBD1; CDR3aa: CASSPGRQGGTWDGYTF; CDR3nt: TGTGCCAGCTCACCAGGACGACAGGGGGGGACATGGGATGGCTACACCTTC
j_gene: TRBJ1-2; v_gene: TRBV2; abundance: NA; d_gene: TRBD1; CDR3aa: CASSERTGYYGYTF; CDR3nt: TGTGCCAGCAGTGAAAGGACAGGGTATTATGGCTACACCTTC
j_gene: TRBJ2-3; v_gene: TRBV7-2; abundance: NA; d_gene: NA; CDR3aa: CASSLDGARDTQYF; CDR3nt: TGTGCCAGCAGCTTAGATGGGGCCAGGGATACGCAGTATTTT
j_gene: TRBJ1-2; v_gene: TRBV28; abundance: NA; d_gene: NA; CDR3aa: CASSFGGNYGYTF; CDR3nt: TGTGCCAGCAGTTTTGGGGGGAACTATGGCTACACCTTC
j_gene: TRBJ1-1; v_gene: TRBV7-8; abundance: NA; d_gene: TRBD1; CDR3aa: CASSLVGQGGMGTEAFF; CDR3nt: TGTGCCAGCAGCTTAGTGGGACAGGGGGGAATGGGCACTGAAGCTTTCTTT
j_gene: TRBJ1-6; v_gene: TRBV7-6; abundance: NA; d_gene: NA; CDR3aa: CASSSFFNSPLHF; CDR3nt: TGTGCCAGCAGCTCCTTTTTTAATTCACCCCTCCACTTT
j_gene: TRBJ2-3; v_gene: TRBV5-6; abundance: NA; d_gene: NA; CDR3aa: CASRWTSTDTQYF; CDR3nt: TGTGCCAGCCGATGGACTAGCACAGATACGCAGTATTTT